This is a list of T cell receptor beta chains from one sample in a study of brain metastases from non-small cell lung cancer. TCRdb's table, derived via immunoSEQ multiplex PCR, lists solely in-frame clones and lacks some. This table holds thousands of clones, 86% found once. The specimen was primary lung tumor tissue. The receptor source for this set is a donor at least 40 years old with non-small cell lung cancer. Each CDR3 is given with its conserved first and last residue. Fields, in order: clone size, J gene, V gene, CDR3 length, D gene, CDR3 DNA, CDR3 protein. A D gene is named only where the DNA matches it firmly. The size of a clone is reported for some rows only, either as once, few or many, or as a class for expanded clones.

clone_size: -; j_call: TRBJ1-1; v_call: TRBV6-5; cdr3_length: 13; d_call: -; cdr3_nt: TGTGCCAGCAGTTACTCACTGAACACTGAAGCTTTCTTT; cdr3_aa: CASSYSLNTEAFF
clone_size: -; j_call: TRBJ2-1; v_call: TRBV30; cdr3_length: 13; d_call: -; cdr3_nt: TGTGCGAGGGGGGGGAGTAGGTACAATGAGCAGTTCTTC; cdr3_aa: CARGGSRYNEQFF
clone_size: -; j_call: TRBJ1-2; v_call: TRBV5-1; cdr3_length: 16; d_call: TRBD1; cdr3_nt: TGCGCCAGCAGCTATGCCGGGACAGCCTTGCTGGGCGGCTACACCTTC; cdr3_aa: CASSYAGTALLGGYTF
clone_size: -; j_call: TRBJ2-5; v_call: TRBV5-5; cdr3_length: 14; d_call: -; cdr3_nt: TGTGCCAGCAGCTCCCAGTGGCACCAAGAGACCCAGTACTTC; cdr3_aa: CASSSQWHQETQYF
clone_size: once; j_call: TRBJ2-1; v_call: TRBV3-1/TRBV3-2; cdr3_length: 17; d_call: TRBD2; cdr3_nt: TGTGCCAGCAGCCAAGCGTCCTCTTGGGGGGAGGGCAATGAGCAGTTCTTC; cdr3_aa: CASSQASSWGEGNEQFF
clone_size: -; j_call: TRBJ2-3; v_call: TRBV4-1; cdr3_length: 13; d_call: -; cdr3_nt: TGCGCCAGCAGCCACCCCGTGGCAGATACGCAGTATTTT; cdr3_aa: CASSHPVADTQYF
clone_size: -; j_call: TRBJ1-3; v_call: TRBV5-1; cdr3_length: 15; d_call: -; cdr3_nt: TGCGCCAGCAGCGTGCGCGGGGGTTCTGGAAACACCATATATTTT; cdr3_aa: CASSVRGGSGNTIYF
clone_size: -; j_call: TRBJ1-1; v_call: TRBV3-1/TRBV3-2; cdr3_length: 11; d_call: -; cdr3_nt: TGTGCCAGCAGCCAAGGTGCTGAAGCTTTCTTT; cdr3_aa: CASSQGAEAFF
clone_size: -; j_call: TRBJ1-2; v_call: TRBV28; cdr3_length: 15; d_call: -; cdr3_nt: TGTGCCAGCAGTTTGTTGGGGGGAGGGAACTATGGCTACACCTTC; cdr3_aa: CASSLLGGGNYGYTF
clone_size: few; j_call: TRBJ2-3; v_call: TRBV10-1; cdr3_length: 17; d_call: TRBD2; cdr3_nt: TGCGCCAGCAGCCCTAGCGGGAGGGCGCCGAGCACAGATACGCAGTATTTT; cdr3_aa: CASSPSGRAPSTDTQYF
clone_size: -; j_call: TRBJ2-1; v_call: TRBV27; cdr3_length: 15; d_call: TRBD1; cdr3_nt: TGTGCCAGCAGCCTCGCTGGGACAGGGATGGATGAGCAGTTCTTC; cdr3_aa: CASSLAGTGMDEQFF
clone_size: -; j_call: TRBJ2-1; v_call: TRBV27; cdr3_length: 15; d_call: TRBD1; cdr3_nt: TGTGCCAGCAGCCGGGACAGGGGTTACTACAATGAGCAGTTCTTC; cdr3_aa: CASSRDRGYYNEQFF
clone_size: once; j_call: TRBJ2-7; v_call: TRBV28; cdr3_length: 11; d_call: -; cdr3_nt: TGTGCCAGCAGTGCTTACTACGAGCAGTACTTC; cdr3_aa: CASSAYYEQYF
clone_size: -; j_call: TRBJ2-5; v_call: TRBV5-6; cdr3_length: 17; d_call: -; cdr3_nt: TGTGCCAGCAGCTTGCGGCGGGGAAGCGTTATACTCGAGACCCAGTACTTC; cdr3_aa: CASSLRRGSVILETQYF
clone_size: -; j_call: TRBJ2-1; v_call: TRBV14; cdr3_length: 12; d_call: -; cdr3_nt: TGTGCCAGCAGCCCTCAGGGGAACGAGCAGTTCTTC; cdr3_aa: CASSPQGNEQFF
clone_size: -; j_call: TRBJ1-1; v_call: TRBV6-5; cdr3_length: 13; d_call: -; cdr3_nt: TGTGCCAGCAGCGGGCCCCGCGGAACTGAAGCTTTCTTT; cdr3_aa: CASSGPRGTEAFF
clone_size: -; j_call: TRBJ1-1; v_call: TRBV5-4; cdr3_length: 13; d_call: -; cdr3_nt: TGTGCCAGCAGCCTACCTGCGAGCCCTGAAGCTTTCTTT; cdr3_aa: CASSLPASPEAFF
clone_size: -; j_call: TRBJ2-7; v_call: TRBV18; cdr3_length: 16; d_call: TRBD1; cdr3_nt: TGTGCCAGCTCACCAGTACAACAGACAGGGTCCTACGAGCAGTACTTC; cdr3_aa: CASSPVQQTGSYEQYF
clone_size: -; j_call: TRBJ1-2; v_call: TRBV28; cdr3_length: 14; d_call: -; cdr3_nt: TGTGCCAGCAGCAACTATCACAACGTCTATGGCTACACCTTC; cdr3_aa: CASSNYHNVYGYTF
clone_size: -; j_call: TRBJ2-1; v_call: TRBV11-2; cdr3_length: 12; d_call: -; cdr3_nt: TGTGCCAGCAGCCAAGGGAGAGGGAAATGGCTCTTC; cdr3_aa: CASSQGRGKWLF
clone_size: -; j_call: TRBJ1-1; v_call: TRBV5-1; cdr3_length: 13; d_call: -; cdr3_nt: TGCGCCAGCAGCTTGACGCCTGCCCCTGAAGCTTTCTTT; cdr3_aa: CASSLTPAPEAFF
clone_size: -; j_call: TRBJ2-3; v_call: TRBV5-6; cdr3_length: 15; d_call: -; cdr3_nt: TGTGCCAGCAGCTTGGTTGGGGGGCCGACAGATACGCAGTATTTT; cdr3_aa: CASSLVGGPTDTQYF
clone_size: -; j_call: TRBJ2-1; v_call: TRBV2; cdr3_length: 13; d_call: -; cdr3_nt: TGTGCCGATTATAGCGCCACCTACAATGAGCAGTTCTTC; cdr3_aa: CADYSATYNEQFF
clone_size: -; j_call: TRBJ2-2; v_call: TRBV4-2; cdr3_length: 16; d_call: TRBD1; cdr3_nt: TGTGCCAGCAGCCCCCAGGGGGAATCGGGCACCGGGGAGCTGTTTTTT; cdr3_aa: CASSPQGESGTGELFF
clone_size: -; j_call: TRBJ1-2; v_call: TRBV19; cdr3_length: 12; d_call: -; cdr3_nt: TGTGCCAGTAGTATGCCTCCCGATGGCTACACCTTC; cdr3_aa: CASSMPPDGYTF
clone_size: -; j_call: TRBJ2-3; v_call: TRBV7-6; cdr3_length: 17; d_call: -; cdr3_nt: TGTGCCAGCAGCTTAGGTAGGACTCCGAGTGGCACAGATACGCAGTATTTT; cdr3_aa: CASSLGRTPSGTDTQYF
clone_size: -; j_call: TRBJ2-1; v_call: TRBV6-2/TRBV6-3; cdr3_length: 14; d_call: TRBD2; cdr3_nt: TGTGCCAGCAGTTACTGGAGCGGGAGCAATGAGCAGTTCTTC; cdr3_aa: CASSYWSGSNEQFF
clone_size: -; j_call: TRBJ1-2; v_call: TRBV27; cdr3_length: 15; d_call: TRBD1; cdr3_nt: TGTGCCAGCAGTCCTCGTGAGACAGGGGTCTATGGCTACACCTTC; cdr3_aa: CASSPRETGVYGYTF
clone_size: once; j_call: TRBJ2-3; v_call: TRBV27; cdr3_length: 14; d_call: -; cdr3_nt: TGTGCCAGCAGTTTAGACGGTGTGAGCGATACGCAGTATTTT; cdr3_aa: CASSLDGVSDTQYF